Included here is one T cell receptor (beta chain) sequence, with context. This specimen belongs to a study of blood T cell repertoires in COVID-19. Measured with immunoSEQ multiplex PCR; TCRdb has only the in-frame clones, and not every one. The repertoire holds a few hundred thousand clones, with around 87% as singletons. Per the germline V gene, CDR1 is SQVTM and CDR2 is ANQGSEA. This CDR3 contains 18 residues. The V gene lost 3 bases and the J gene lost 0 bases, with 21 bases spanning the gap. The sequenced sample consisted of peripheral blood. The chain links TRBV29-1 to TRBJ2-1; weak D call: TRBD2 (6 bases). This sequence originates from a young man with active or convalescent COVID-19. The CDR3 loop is CSVEGQDGQTSSYNEQFF. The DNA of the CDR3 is TGCAGCGTTGAGGGTCAGGACGGGCAGACTAGCTCCTACAATGAGCAGTTCTTC.